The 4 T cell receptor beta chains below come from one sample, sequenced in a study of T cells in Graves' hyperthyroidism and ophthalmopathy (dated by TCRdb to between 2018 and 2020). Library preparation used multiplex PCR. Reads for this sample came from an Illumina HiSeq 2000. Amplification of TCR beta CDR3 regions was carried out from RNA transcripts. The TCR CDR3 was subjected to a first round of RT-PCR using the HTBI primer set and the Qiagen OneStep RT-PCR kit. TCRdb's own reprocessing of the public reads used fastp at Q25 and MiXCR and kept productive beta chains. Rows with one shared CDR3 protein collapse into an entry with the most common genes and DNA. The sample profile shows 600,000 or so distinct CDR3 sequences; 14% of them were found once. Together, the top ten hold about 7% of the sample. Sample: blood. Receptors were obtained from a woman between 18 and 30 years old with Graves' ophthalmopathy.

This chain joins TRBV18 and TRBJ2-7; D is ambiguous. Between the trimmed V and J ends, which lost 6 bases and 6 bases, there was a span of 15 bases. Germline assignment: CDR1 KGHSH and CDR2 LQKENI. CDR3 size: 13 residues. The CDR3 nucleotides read TGTGCCAGCTCCCCGCCTGATGGCAGCGAGCAGTACTTC. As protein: CASSPPDGSEQYF.

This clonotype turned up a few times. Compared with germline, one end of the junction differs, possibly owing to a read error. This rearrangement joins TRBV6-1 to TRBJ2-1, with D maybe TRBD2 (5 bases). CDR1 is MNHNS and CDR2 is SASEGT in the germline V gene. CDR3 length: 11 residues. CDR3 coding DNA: TGTGCCAGCGCAGACTACAATGGGCAGTTCTTC. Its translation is CASADYNGQFF.

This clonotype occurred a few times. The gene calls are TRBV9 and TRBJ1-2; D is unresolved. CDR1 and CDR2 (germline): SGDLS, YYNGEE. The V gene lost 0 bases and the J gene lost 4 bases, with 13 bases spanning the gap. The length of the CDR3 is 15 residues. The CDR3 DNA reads TGTGCCAGCAGCGTAGACGCCTTATGGGGCTATGGCTACACCTTC. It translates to CASSVDALWGYGYTF.

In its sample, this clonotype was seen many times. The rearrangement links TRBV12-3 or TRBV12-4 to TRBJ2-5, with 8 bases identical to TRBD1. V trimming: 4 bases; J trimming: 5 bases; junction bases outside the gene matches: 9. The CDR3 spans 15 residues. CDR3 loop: CASSSWTGNGETQYF. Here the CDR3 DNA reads TGTGCCAGCAGTTCCTGGACAGGGAATGGCGAGACCCAGTACTTC.